These T cell receptor beta chains were read from a single sample in a study of T cell responses to AZD1222 COVID-19 vaccine. Here immunoSEQ multiplex PCR was the method, and the copy in TCRdb shows in-frame clones only, minus some. The table includes more than 150,000 clones, around 94% detected once. The material was peripheral blood, obtained on day 0 of AZD1222 vaccination. The receptors were gathered from an adult in good health. Each CDR3 is given with its conserved first and last residue. The D gene is left open where the match is weak. Clone sizes are given selectively: once, few, many, or a class where the clone is expanded.

>13|TRBJ1-2|.|TRBV7-9|.
TGTGCCAGCAGCCCGAATAGTAACTATGGCTACACCTTC
CASSPNSNYGYTF
>14|TRBJ2-7|.|TRBV5-5|.
TGTGCCAGCAGCTTGGCCCGGGGCCTCTACGAGCAGTACTTC
CASSLARGLYEQYF
>15|TRBJ1-2|.|TRBV4-3|.
TGCGCCAGCAGCCAAGAAGTTCACGGGAACTATGGCTACACCTTC
CASSQEVHGNYGYTF
>14|TRBJ1-3|.|TRBV7-9|.
TGTGCCAGCAGTTCGACGGATTCTGGAAACACCATATATTTT
CASSSTDSGNTIYF
>16|TRBJ1-5|.|TRBV7-8|.
TGTGCCAGCAGCTCGATCGACAGTAATAGCAATCAGCCCCAGCATTTT
CASSSIDSNSNQPQHF
>15|TRBJ1-4|.|TRBV4-1|.
TGCGCCAGCAGCCCGCAAAGTGGGGGCTTGGAAAAACTGTTTTTT
CASSPQSGGLEKLFF
>14|TRBJ1-6|.|TRBV13|once
TGTGCCAGCAGCTTAGGGGGACCAGCGTCACCCCTCCACTTT
CASSLGGPASPLHF
>13|TRBJ1-2|TRBD1|TRBV27|.
TGTGCCAACGGGAGGAGCACAGGGGTAAACTACACCTTC
CANGRSTGVNYTF
>15|TRBJ1-1|TRBD1|TRBV25-1|once
TGTGCCAGCAGTGCGCGGACAGGAATGAACACTGAAGCTTTCTTT
CASSARTGMNTEAFF
>13|TRBJ1-6|.|TRBV7-2|.
TGTGCCAGCAGCTCTCTGGCCAATTCACCCCTCCACTTT
CASSSLANSPLHF
>14|TRBJ1-3|.|TRBV7-2|.
TGTGCCAGCAGCTCAGGGATCTCTGGAAACACCATATATTTT
CASSSGISGNTIYF
>11|TRBJ2-2|.|TRBV25-1|.
TGTGCCAGCCTAGGGGGCGGGGAGCTGTTTTTT
CASLGGGELFF
>15|TRBJ2-7|.|TRBV7-2|once
TGTGCCAGCAGCTATGACGGGCGAGATTACTACGAGCAGTACTTC
CASSYDGRDYYEQYF
>12|TRBJ2-7|.|TRBV30|once
TGTGCCTGGAACGACCGCTCCTACGAGCAGTACTTC
CAWNDRSYEQYF
>14|TRBJ1-2|.|TRBV7-2|.
TGTGCCAGCAGCTTAGCGCGTCAGAATTATGGCTACACCTTC
CASSLARQNYGYTF
>13|TRBJ1-2|.|TRBV12-3/TRBV12-4|.
TGTGCCAGCAACGACAGAATGAACTATGGCTACACCTTC
CASNDRMNYGYTF
>17|TRBJ2-2|.|TRBV13|.
TGTGCCAGCAGCGGCAAGGGAGGCTACACGAACACCGGGGAGCTGTTTTTT
CASSGKGGYTNTGELFF
>16|TRBJ2-5|.|TRBV5-8|.
TGTGCCAGCAGCCAGTCGAAGACTAGAGTGTACGAGACCCAGTACTTC
CASSQSKTRVYETQYF
>15|TRBJ2-7|.|TRBV6-5|.
TGTGCCAGCAGTCTTGCCGCCCAGAAGATCTACGAGCAGTACTTC
CASSLAAQKIYEQYF
>12|TRBJ1-1|.|TRBV5-1|.
TGCGCCAGCAGCTTGGAAGGTAGGGAAGCTTTCTTT
CASSLEGREAFF
>16|TRBJ1-6|.|TRBV18|.
TGTGCCAGCTCACCACCTAGCCAGGGCAATAATTCACCCCTCCACTTT
CASSPPSQGNNSPLHF
>12|TRBJ1-1|.|TRBV2|.
TGTGCCAGCAGGGGACACGACACTGAAGCTTTCTTT
CASRGHDTEAFF
>15|TRBJ2-2|TRBD1|TRBV19|few
TGTGCCAGTAGTCTAGGACAGGGGAACACCGGGGAGCTGTTTTTT
CASSLGQGNTGELFF
>13|TRBJ1-1|.|TRBV28|.
TGTGCCAGCAGTTTACCGGGTACCACTGAAGCTTTCTTT
CASSLPGTTEAFF
>15|TRBJ2-1|.|TRBV6-5|.
TGTGCCAGCACACTAGCTCGCCGTGGGGGTAATGAGCAGTTCTTC
CASTLARRGGNEQFF
>16|TRBJ2-1|TRBD2|TRBV6-5|once
TGTGCCAGCAGTTACTCGGGCCGCGGGAGTAGAACTGAGCAGTTCTTC
CASSYSGRGSRTEQFF
>14|TRBJ2-1|.|TRBV27|few
TGTGCCAGCAGTTTTCAGGGAAGAAGCTATGAGCAGTTCTTC
CASSFQGRSYEQFF
>13|TRBJ1-1|.|TRBV29-1|.
TGCAGCGTTGAACTCGGGGCAGGGTATGGAGCTTTCTTT
CSVELGAGYGAFF
>13|TRBJ2-1|.|TRBV12-5|.
TGTGCTAGTGGTTGGGACCCGATACGTGAGCAGTTCTTC
CASGWDPIREQFF
>12|TRBJ2-5|.|TRBV18|.
TGTGCCAGCTCAGCTCGAAGGGAGACCCAGTACTTC
CASSARRETQYF
>14|TRBJ1-2|TRBD1|TRBV18|.
TGTGCCAGCTCACCGCTGACAGGGGGCGATGGCTACACCTTC
CASSPLTGGDGYTF
>13|TRBJ1-1|TRBD1|TRBV5-1|once
TGCGCCAGCAGCCGGACAGGGGGCACTGAAGCTTTCTTT
CASSRTGGTEAFF
>15|TRBJ2-3|TRBD2|TRBV15|few
TGTGCCACCAGCCGAGGCGGGGGGCTCACAGATACGCAGTATTTT
CATSRGGGLTDTQYF
>16|TRBJ1-3|TRBD1|TRBV7-9|.
TGTGCCAGCAGTCCCGGACAGGGTCTCTCTGGAAACACCATATATTTT
CASSPGQGLSGNTIYF
>12|TRBJ1-1|.|TRBV10-3|.
TGTGCCATCGGGAGTCTCGCCCCAGAAGCTTTCTTT
CAIGSLAPEAFF
>14|TRBJ1-5|.|TRBV19|.
TGTGCCACCGACCGGGCCCATAGCAATCAGCCCCAGCATTTT
CATDRAHSNQPQHF
>11|TRBJ1-2|.|TRBV5-6|.
TGTGCCAGCAGCTTGGTCGGCGGCTACACCTTC
CASSLVGGYTF
>20|TRBJ1-6|.|TRBV4-2|.
TGTGCCAGCAGCCAAGAGACAGATAGACTCTGGAGCTCCTATAATTCACCCCTCCACTTT
CASSQETDRLWSSYNSPLHF
>15|TRBJ1-1|.|TRBV4-2|.
TGTGCCAGCAGCCACGATCCCGATCCGTACACTGAAGCTTTCTTT
CASSHDPDPYTEAFF
>15|TRBJ1-1|.|TRBV4-2|.
TGTGCCAGCAGCCTGCTGACAGGTAAGAACACTGAAGCTTTCTTT
CASSLLTGKNTEAFF
>14|TRBJ2-1|TRBD1|TRBV5-1|.
TGCGCCAGCAGCTTCAGGGGGCAAGTCAATGAGCAGTTCTTC
CASSFRGQVNEQFF
>16|TRBJ2-2|.|TRBV7-2|.
TGTGCCAGCAGCTTAGTAACAGGGCCGAACACCGGGGAGCTGTTTTTT
CASSLVTGPNTGELFF
>17|TRBJ2-6|.|TRBV24-1|.
TGTGCCACCAGTGACTCGTCCCGAGTAAATGGGGCCAACGTCCTGACTTTC
CATSDSSRVNGANVLTF
>16|TRBJ2-5|TRBD1|TRBV7-9|.
TGTGCCAGCAGCTCGAGGGGGGACAGGGGCGCAGAGACCCAGTACTTC
CASSSRGDRGAETQYF
>13|TRBJ1-3|.|TRBV12-3/TRBV12-4|.
TGTGCCAGCAGTTCGACAGGAGGAAACACCATATATTTT
CASSSTGGNTIYF
>15|TRBJ1-4|.|TRBV30|.
TGTGCCTGGAGTGAGACAGGTCTTTGGAATGAAAAACTGTTTTTT
CAWSETGLWNEKLFF
>16|TRBJ1-2|TRBD1|TRBV7-2|.
TGTGCCAGCAGCTTAGCCTCGGGACAGGTTTTTGATGGCTACACCTTC
CASSLASGQVFDGYTF
>15|TRBJ1-1|.|TRBV7-9|few
TGTGCCAGCAGCTCCCGAGAGACCCGGGACACTGAAGCTTTCTTT
CASSSRETRDTEAFF
>15|TRBJ1-2|.|TRBV7-8|.
TGTGCCAGCAGCTCGTATCCTAAAGCTAACTATGGCTACACCTTC
CASSSYPKANYGYTF
>14|TRBJ2-1|TRBD1|TRBV20-1|.
TGCAGTGCTAGTTCTTTCAGGGGGCGGGATGAGCAGTTCTTC
CSASSFRGRDEQFF
>16|TRBJ2-7|TRBD1|TRBV18|.
TGTGCCAGCTCACTTACATCCGGGACAGGGTCCTACGAGCAGTACTTC
CASSLTSGTGSYEQYF
>16|TRBJ1-5|.|TRBV4-3|.
TGCGCCAGCAGCCAAGAAGCGGACTGGACTTATCAGCCCCAGCATTTT
CASSQEADWTYQPQHF
>15|TRBJ1-1|.|TRBV15|.
TGTGCCACCAGCAGAGATTGGGGGGAGTGGACTGAAGCTTTCTTT
CATSRDWGEWTEAFF